One and the same sample provided the 11 T cell receptor beta chains below, sequenced in a study of shared clonotypes between healthy human individuals. Generated by immunoSEQ multiplex PCR, the TCRdb table keeps only in-frame clones and is missing some. This table has some 1.5 million clones, approximately 97% appearing once. The sample comprised naive CD4+ T cells sorted from blood. Sample subset: CD45RA+ positively selected. These receptors all come from a man aged 25-45 years in good health.

V usage is TRBV6-5 and J usage is TRBJ2-7; 7 nucleotides align to TRBD1. Germline lookup yields CDR1 MNHEY and CDR2 SVGAGI. This CDR3 contains 13 residues. With V trimmed by 5 bases and J by 4 bases, 5 bases remained unmatched. For the CDR3, the DNA is TGTGCCAGCAGTCTCAGGACAGGATACGAGCAGTACTTC. This gives the protein CASSLRTGYEQYF.

The count of this clone is one. The chain is built from TRBV10-3 and TRBJ2-7, with 12 bases that match TRBD2. Germline V gene lookup returns CDR1 ENHRY and CDR2 SYGVKD. The CDR3 is 15 amino acids. V lost 8 bases to trimming and J lost 1 base; unmatched junction nucleotides: 6. As DNA, the CDR3 is TGTGCCATCGGCCTAGCGGGAGGGAATTCCTACGAGCAGTACTTC. Translated: CAIGLAGGNSYEQYF.

The CDR3 here is CASSLEGVSTDTQYF. DNA for the CDR3: TGTGCCAGCAGCTTGGAGGGTGTTAGCACAGATACGCAGTATTTT. The chain couples TRBV5-4 to TRBJ2-3, with D unresolved. CDR1 is SGHNT and CDR2 is YYREEE in the germline V gene (reference sequence). There are 15 residues in the CDR3. V lost 0 bases, J lost 0 bases, and 8 bases lay in between.

Here the CDR3 DNA reads TGTGCCAGCACCATTACGTTGCCGGGGGAAAATCAGCCCCAGCATTTT. It codes for CASTITLPGENQPQHF. J is TRBJ1-5 and V is TRBV7-3; a weak D match, TRBD1 (5 bases). CDR1 is SGHTA, CDR2 FQGTGA, per germline. The germline V and J ends were trimmed by 7 bases and 4 bases, with 20 bases remaining between them. The CDR3 loop spans 16 amino acids. The complete variable domain, with remaining parts taken from reference TRBV7-3 and TRBJ1-5, reads GAGVSQTPSNKVTEKGKYVELRCDPISGHTALYWYRQSLGQGPEFLIYFQGTGAADDSGLPNDRFFAVRPEGSVSTLKIQRTERGDSAVYLCASTITLPGENQPQHFGDGTRLSIL.

A word on this clone: The sample has other DNA sequences that encode this CDR3 too. The gene calls are TRBV5-1 and TRBJ2-2; 11 bases line up with TRBD1. CDR1 and CDR2 (germline): SGHRS, YFSETQ. This CDR3 has 15 amino acids. V shed 4 bases and J 4 bases; nucleotides not matched to a gene: 3. The CDR3 DNA reads as TGCGCCAGCAGCCCGGGACAGGGGGGCACCGGGGAGCTGTTTTTT. Translation gives CASSPGQGGTGELFF.

As DNA, the CDR3 is TGCGCCAGTCAGGGGCAAGAGACCCAGTACTTC. Its protein is CASQGQETQYF. This chain uses TRBV5-1 with TRBJ2-5; maybe TRBD1 (6 bases). The CDR3 spans 11 residues. The germline gives CDR1 SGHRS, CDR2 YFSETQ. Trimming pared 8 bases from V and 2 bases from J, leaving 7 bases between.

The genes are TRBV29-1 and TRBJ1-1; D call uncertain. This CDR3 is 13 amino acids long. The V gene lost 4 bases and the J gene lost 4 bases, with 13 bases spanning the gap. CDR1 and CDR2 from the germline V gene are SQVTM and ANQGSEA. The CDR3 sequence: CSVGPLTATEAFF. CDR3 nucleotides: TGCAGCGTTGGACCCTTAACAGCCACTGAAGCTTTCTTT.

V is TRBV15 and J is TRBJ1-5; TRBD1 matches at 7 bases. The germline CDR1 and CDR2 sequences are LNHNV and YYDKDF (reference sequence). J gave up 2 bases and V 1 base, and 5 bases lay outside the gene matches. This CDR3 is 16 amino acids long. The CDR3: CATSRADRAGNQPQHF. CDR3 in DNA: TGTGCCACCAGCAGAGCTGACAGGGCTGGCAATCAGCCCCAGCATTTT.

The CDR3 loop reads CATSKRSGQGASGYTF. The DNA for the CDR3 is TGTGCCACCAGCAAGAGGTCGGGACAGGGGGCATCTGGCTACACCTTC. The chain has TRBV15 and TRBJ1-2; 12 nucleotides align to TRBD1. The CDR3 is made up of 16 amino acids. The J segment lost 7 bases and the V segment lost 4 bases, leaving 10 bases of the junction unmatched. Per germline, CDR1 LNHNV and CDR2 YYDKDF (reference sequence).

This chain joins TRBV18 and TRBJ2-1, with 9 bases matching TRBD1. Germline CDR1 and CDR2: KGHSH and LQKENI. This CDR3 has 14 residues. Trimming at V came to 3 bases and at J to 8 bases, leaving 5 bases not matched to a gene. In nucleotides, the CDR3 is TGTGCCAGCTCACCCTGGGACAGGGCCCATGAGCAGTTCTTC. Its protein product is CASSPWDRAHEQFF.

The chain recombines TRBV5-1 with TRBJ2-3; a possible D gene is TRBD1 (5 bases). Germline-derived CDR1 and CDR2 are SGHRS and YFSETQ. The CDR3 is made up of 16 amino acids. Trimming pared 0 bases from V and 0 bases from J, leaving 11 bases between. As DNA, the CDR3 is TGCGCCAGCAGCTTGGTTCGAACAGGTAGCACAGATACGCAGTATTTT. Amino acids: CASSLVRTGSTDTQYF.